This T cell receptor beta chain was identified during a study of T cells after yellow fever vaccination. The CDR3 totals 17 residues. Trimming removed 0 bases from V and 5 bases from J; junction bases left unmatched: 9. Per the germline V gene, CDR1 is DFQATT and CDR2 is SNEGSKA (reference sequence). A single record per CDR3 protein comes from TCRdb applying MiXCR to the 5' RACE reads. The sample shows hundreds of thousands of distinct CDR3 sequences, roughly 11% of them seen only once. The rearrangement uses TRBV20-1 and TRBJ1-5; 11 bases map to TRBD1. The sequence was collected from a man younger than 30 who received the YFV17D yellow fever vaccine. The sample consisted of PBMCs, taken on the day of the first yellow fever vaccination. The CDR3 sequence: CSARDFGQGAGDQPQHF. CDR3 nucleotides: TGCAGTGCTAGAGATTTCGGACAGGGGGCTGGCGATCAGCCCCAGCATTTT.